A single sample gave rise to the 6 T cell receptor beta chains below, sequenced in a study of cytomegalovirus exposure and HLA in healthy donors. Generated by immunoSEQ multiplex PCR, the TCRdb table keeps only in-frame clones and is missing some. This sample has 60,000 to 85,000 clones, with 94% found just once. The sequencing input was PBMCs. All receptors derive from a man between 18 and 35 years old in good health and CMV-seropositive.

This clone has a single count. The V call is TRBV6-1, the J call TRBJ1-4; D is undetermined. Germline CDR1 MNHNS, CDR2 SASEGT. V gave up 6 bases and J gave up 2 bases, with 10 bases separating them. The CDR3 runs 14 residues. The CDR3 DNA reads as TGTGCCAGCAGCCCCTCGGGGACTAATGAAAAACTGTTTTTT. It is translated as CASSPSGTNEKLFF.

The V call is TRBV30, the J call TRBJ1-2, with D possibly being TRBD1 (6 bases). V lost 3 bases and J 8 bases, leaving 22 bases between the germline ends. This CDR3 has 15 amino acids. Germline loops: CDR1 GTSNPN, CDR2 SVGIG (reference sequence). CDR3 loop: CAWRLPEQGVRGYTF. The CDR3 region has the DNA TGTGCCTGGAGGCTCCCCGAACAGGGAGTACGGGGCTACACCTTC.

The chain carries TRBV6-1 and TRBJ2-4, with D unclear. Germline CDR1 MNHNS, CDR2 SASEGT. The CDR3 has 14 residues. The V end lost 4 bases, the J end lost 1 base, and 8 bases lay between the germline ends. The CDR3 DNA sequence: TGTGCCAGCAGTGTGACAACGGCCAAAAACATTCAGTACTTC. It codes for CASSVTTAKNIQYF.

This chain connects TRBV28 to TRBJ1-2; TRBD1 matches at 11 bases. Germline assignment: CDR1 MDHEN and CDR2 SYDVKM. The V gene end was trimmed by 3 bases and the J gene end by 4 bases; junction bases not matched to a gene: 4. The CDR3 spans 15 residues. This chain's CDR3 is CASSFWTGGFYGYTF. In nucleotides, the CDR3 is TGTGCCAGCAGTTTCTGGACAGGGGGCTTCTATGGCTACACCTTC.

This clone was observed once. The CDR3 spells CASSSPARGETQYF. The CDR3 DNA reads as TGTGCCAGCAGTTCCCCAGCAAGGGGCGAGACCCAGTACTTC. This sequence joins TRBV27 and TRBJ2-5; maybe TRBD1 (5 bases). V lost 4 bases to trimming and J lost 5 bases, with 14 bases between them. In germline, CDR1 is MNHEY, CDR2 SMNVEV (reference sequence). The CDR3 covers 14 residues.

J is TRBJ2-1 and V is TRBV2; possible D gene TRBD2, 6 bases. V gave up 10 bases and J gave up 0 bases, with 16 bases separating them. The CDR3 consists of 15 residues. Germline CDR1 and CDR2: SNHLY and FYNNEI. The CDR3 DNA reads as TGTGCCACCTCACTTACTAGCATCTCCTACAATGAGCAGTTCTTC. The encoded protein is CATSLTSISYNEQFF. The full variable domain, rest sourced from reference TRBV2 and TRBJ2-1, is EPEVTQTPSHQVTQMGQEVILRCVPISNHLYFYWYRQILGQKVEFLVSFYNNEISEKSEIFDDQFSVERPDGSNFTLKIRSTKLEDSAMYFCATSLTSISYNEQFFGPGTRLTVL.